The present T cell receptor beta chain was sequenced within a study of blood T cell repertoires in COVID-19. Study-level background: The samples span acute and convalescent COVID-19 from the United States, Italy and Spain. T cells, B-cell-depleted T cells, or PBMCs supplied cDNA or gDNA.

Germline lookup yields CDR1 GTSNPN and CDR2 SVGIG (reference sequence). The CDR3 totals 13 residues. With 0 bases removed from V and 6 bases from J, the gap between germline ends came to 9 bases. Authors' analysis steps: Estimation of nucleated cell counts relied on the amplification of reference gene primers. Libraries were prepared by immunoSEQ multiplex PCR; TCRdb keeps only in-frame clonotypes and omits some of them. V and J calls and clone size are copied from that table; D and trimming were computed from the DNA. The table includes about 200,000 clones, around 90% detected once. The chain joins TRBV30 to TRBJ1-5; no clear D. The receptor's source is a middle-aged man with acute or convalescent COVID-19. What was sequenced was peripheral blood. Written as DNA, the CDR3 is TGTGCCTGGAGTGTACAGTCCGGTCAGCCCCAGCATTTT. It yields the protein CAWSVQSGQPQHF.